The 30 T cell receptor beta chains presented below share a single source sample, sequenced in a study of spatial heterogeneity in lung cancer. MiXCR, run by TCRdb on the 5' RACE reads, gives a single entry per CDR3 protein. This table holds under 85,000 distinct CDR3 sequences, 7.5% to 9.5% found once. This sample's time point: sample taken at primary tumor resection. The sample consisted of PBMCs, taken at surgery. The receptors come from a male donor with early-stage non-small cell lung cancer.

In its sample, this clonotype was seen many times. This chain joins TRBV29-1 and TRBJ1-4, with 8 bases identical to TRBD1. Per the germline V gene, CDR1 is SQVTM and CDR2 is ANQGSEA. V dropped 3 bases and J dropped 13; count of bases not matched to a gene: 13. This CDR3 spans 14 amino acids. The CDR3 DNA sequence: TGCAGCGTTGACCTTCAGGGGGCGAAGCGTCCACTGTTTTTT. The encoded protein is CSVDLQGAKRPLFF. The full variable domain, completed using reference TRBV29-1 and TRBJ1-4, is SAVISQKPSRDICQRGTSLTIQCQVDSQVTMMFWYRQQPGQSLTLIATANQGSEATYESGFVIDKFPISRPNLTFSTLTVSNMSPEDSSIYLCSVDLQGAKRPLFFGSGTQLSVL.

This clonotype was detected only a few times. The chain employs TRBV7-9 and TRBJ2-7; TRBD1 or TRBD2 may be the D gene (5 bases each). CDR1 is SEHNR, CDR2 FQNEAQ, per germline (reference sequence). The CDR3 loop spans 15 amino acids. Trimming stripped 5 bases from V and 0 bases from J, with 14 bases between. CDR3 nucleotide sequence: TGTGCCAGCAGCCCGGGGACGACCAGCTCCTACGAGCAGTACTTC. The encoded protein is CASSPGTTSSYEQYF.

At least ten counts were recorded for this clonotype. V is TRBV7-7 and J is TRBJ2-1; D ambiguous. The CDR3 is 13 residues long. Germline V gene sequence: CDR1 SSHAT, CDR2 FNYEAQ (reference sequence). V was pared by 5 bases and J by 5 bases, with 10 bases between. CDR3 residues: CASSPYTNNEQFF. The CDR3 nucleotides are TGTGCCAGCAGCCCGTACACCAACAATGAGCAGTTCTTC.

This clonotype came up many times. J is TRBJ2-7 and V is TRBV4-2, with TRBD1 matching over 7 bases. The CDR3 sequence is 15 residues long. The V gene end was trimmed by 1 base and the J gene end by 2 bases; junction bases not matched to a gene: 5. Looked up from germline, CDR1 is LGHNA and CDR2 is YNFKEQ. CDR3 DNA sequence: TGTGCCAGCAGCCAAGGCACAGGGGTAACCTACGAGCAGTACTTC. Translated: CASSQGTGVTYEQYF.

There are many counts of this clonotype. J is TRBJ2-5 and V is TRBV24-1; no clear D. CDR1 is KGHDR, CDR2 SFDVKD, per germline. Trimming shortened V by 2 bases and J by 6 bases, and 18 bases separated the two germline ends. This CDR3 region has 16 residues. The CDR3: CATSDSTPGWDKTQYF. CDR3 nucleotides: TGTGCCACCAGTGATTCTACGCCCGGCTGGGATAAGACCCAGTACTTC.

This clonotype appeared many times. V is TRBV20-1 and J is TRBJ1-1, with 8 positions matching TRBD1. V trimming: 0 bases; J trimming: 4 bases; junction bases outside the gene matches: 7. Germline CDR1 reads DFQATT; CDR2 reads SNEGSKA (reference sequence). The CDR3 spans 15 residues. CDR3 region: CSARDRGRGSTEAFF. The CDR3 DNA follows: TGCAGTGCTAGAGACAGGGGGCGAGGAAGCACTGAAGCTTTCTTT.

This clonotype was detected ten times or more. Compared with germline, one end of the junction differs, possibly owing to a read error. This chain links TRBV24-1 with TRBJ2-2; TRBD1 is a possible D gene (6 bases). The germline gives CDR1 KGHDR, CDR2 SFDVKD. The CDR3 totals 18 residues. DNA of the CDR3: TGTGCCACCAGTGGTTTGGGGAAGGACAGCGCGAACACCGGGGAGCTGTTTTTT. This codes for CATSGLGKDSANTGELFF.

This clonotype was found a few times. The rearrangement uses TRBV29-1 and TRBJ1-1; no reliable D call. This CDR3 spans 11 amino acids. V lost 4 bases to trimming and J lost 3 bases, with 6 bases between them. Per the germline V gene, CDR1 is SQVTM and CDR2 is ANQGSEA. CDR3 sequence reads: CSVAGDTEAFF. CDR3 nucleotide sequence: TGCAGCGTTGCAGGAGACACTGAAGCTTTCTTT. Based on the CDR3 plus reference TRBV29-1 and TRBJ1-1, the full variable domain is SAVISQKPSRDICQRGTSLTIQCQVDSQVTMMFWYRQQPGQSLTLIATANQGSEATYESGFVIDKFPISRPNLTFSTLTVSNMSPEDSSIYLCSVAGDTEAFFGQGTRLTVV.

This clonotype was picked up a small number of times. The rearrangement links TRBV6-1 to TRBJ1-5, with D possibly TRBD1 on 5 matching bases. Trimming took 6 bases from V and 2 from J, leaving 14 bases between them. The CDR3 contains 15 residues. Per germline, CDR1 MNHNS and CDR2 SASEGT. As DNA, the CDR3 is TGTGCCAGCAGGGAACAGGAAGGTGGCAATCAGCCCCAGCATTTT. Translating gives CASREQEGGNQPQHF.

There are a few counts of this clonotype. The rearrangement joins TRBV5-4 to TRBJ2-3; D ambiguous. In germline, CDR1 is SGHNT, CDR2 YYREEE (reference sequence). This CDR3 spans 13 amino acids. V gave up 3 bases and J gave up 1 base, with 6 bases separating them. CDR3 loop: CASSSQGTDTQYF. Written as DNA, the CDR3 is TGTGCCAGCAGCTCCCAAGGCACAGATACGCAGTATTTT.

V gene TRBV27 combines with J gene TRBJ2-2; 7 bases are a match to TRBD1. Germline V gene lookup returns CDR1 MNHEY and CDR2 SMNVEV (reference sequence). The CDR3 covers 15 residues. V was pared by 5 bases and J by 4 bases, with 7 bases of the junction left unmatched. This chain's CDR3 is CASSPRGGVTGELFF. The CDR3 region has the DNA TGTGCCAGCAGTCCCAGAGGGGGCGTCACCGGGGAGCTGTTTTTT.

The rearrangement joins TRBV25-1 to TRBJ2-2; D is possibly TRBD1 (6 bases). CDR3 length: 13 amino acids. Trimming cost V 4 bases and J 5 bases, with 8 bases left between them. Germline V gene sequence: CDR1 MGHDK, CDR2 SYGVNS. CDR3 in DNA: TGTGCCAGCAGTGGTACAGGGACCGGGGAGCTGTTTTTT. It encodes CASSGTGTGELFF.

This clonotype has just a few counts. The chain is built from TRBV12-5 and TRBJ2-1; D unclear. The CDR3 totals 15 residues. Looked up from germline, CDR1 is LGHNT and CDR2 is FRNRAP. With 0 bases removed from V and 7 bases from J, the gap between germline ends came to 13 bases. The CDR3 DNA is TGTGCTAGTGGTTTGGTTCCGATTGGAGCAAATGAGCAGTTCTTC. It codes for CASGLVPIGANEQFF.

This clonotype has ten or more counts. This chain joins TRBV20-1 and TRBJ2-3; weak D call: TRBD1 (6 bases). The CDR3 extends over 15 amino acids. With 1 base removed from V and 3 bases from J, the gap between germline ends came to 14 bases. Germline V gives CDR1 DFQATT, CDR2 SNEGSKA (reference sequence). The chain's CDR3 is CSARGSGDITDTQYF. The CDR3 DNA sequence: TGCAGTGCTAGAGGATCAGGGGATATTACAGATACGCAGTATTTT.

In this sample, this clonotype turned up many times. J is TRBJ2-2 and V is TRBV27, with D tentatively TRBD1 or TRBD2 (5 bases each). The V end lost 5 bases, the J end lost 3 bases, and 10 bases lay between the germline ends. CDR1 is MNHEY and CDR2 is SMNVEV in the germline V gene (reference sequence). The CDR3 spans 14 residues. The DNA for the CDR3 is TGTGCCAGCAGTCAAGGGACCTACACCGGGGAGCTGTTTTTT. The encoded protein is CASSQGTYTGELFF.

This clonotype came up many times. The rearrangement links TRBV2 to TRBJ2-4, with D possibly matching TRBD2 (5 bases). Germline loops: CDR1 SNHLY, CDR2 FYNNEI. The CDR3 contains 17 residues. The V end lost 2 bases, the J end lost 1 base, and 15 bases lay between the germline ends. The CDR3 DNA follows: TGTGCCAGCAGTGAACTTCGGGGTACCACTGCCAAAAACATTCAGTACTTC. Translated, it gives CASSELRGTTAKNIQYF. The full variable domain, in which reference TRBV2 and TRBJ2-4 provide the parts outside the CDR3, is EPEVTQTPSHQVTQMGQEVILRCVPISNHLYFYWYRQILGQKVEFLVSFYNNEISEKSEIFDDQFSVERPDGSNFTLKIRSTKLEDSAMYFCASSELRGTTAKNIQYFGAGTRLSVL.

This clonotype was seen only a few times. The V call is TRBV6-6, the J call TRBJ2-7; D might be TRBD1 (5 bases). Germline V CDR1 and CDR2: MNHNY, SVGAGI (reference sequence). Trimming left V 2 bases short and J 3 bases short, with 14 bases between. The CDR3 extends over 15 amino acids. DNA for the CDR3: TGTGCCAGCAGTTACCCTGGACAAGGATACTACGAGCAGTACTTC. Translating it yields CASSYPGQGYYEQYF.

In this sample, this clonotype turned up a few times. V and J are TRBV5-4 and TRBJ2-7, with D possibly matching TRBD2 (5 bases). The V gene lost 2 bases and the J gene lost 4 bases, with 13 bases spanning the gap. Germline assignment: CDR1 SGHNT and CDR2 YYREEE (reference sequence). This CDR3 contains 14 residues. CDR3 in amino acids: CASSLSAAVYEQYF. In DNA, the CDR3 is TGTGCCAGCAGCTTATCAGCGGCAGTTTACGAGCAGTACTTC.

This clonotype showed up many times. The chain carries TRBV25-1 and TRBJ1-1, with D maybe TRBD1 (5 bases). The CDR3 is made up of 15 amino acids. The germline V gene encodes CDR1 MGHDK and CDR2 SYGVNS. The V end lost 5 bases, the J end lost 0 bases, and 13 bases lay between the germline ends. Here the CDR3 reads CASSSGTPMNTEAFF. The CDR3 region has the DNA TGTGCCAGCAGTTCTGGGACGCCGATGAACACTGAAGCTTTCTTT. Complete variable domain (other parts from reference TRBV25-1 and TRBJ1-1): EADIYQTPRYLVIGTGKKITLECSQTMGHDKMYWYQQDPGMELHLIHYSYGVNSTEKGDLSSESTVSRIRTEHFPLTLESARPSHTSQYLCASSSGTPMNTEAFFGQGTRLTVV.

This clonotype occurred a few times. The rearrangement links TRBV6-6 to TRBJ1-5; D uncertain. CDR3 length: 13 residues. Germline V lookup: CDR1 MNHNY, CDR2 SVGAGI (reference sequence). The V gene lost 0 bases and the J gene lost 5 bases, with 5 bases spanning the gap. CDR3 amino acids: CASSYSQDQPQHF. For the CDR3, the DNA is TGTGCCAGCAGTTACTCTCAGGATCAGCCCCAGCATTTT.

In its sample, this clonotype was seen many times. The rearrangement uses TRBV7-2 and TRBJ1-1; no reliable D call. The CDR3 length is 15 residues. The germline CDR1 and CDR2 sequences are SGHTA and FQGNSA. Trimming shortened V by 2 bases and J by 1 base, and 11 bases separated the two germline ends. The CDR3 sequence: CASSLRRVENTEAFF. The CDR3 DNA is TGTGCCAGCAGCTTAAGGCGGGTGGAGAACACTGAAGCTTTCTTT.

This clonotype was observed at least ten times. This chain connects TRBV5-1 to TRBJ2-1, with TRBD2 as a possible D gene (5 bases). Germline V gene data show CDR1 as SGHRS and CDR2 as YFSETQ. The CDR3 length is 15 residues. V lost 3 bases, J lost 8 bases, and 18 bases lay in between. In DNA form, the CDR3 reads TGCGCCAGCAGCTGGGATGGGAGTTCGCTATATGAGCAGTTCTTC. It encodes CASSWDGSSLYEQFF.

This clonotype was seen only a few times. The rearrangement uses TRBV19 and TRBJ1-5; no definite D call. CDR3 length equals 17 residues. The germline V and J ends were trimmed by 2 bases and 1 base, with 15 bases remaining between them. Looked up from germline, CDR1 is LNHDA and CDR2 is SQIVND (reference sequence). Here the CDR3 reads CASSILAGKASNQPQHF. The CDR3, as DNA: TGTGCCAGTAGTATATTGGCGGGGAAGGCGAGCAATCAGCCCCAGCATTTT.

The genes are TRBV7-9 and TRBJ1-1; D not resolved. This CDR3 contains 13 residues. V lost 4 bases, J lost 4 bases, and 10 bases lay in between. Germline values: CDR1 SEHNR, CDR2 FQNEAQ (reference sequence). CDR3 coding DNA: TGTGCCAGCAGCTCCAGATGGGGCACTGAAGCTTTCTTT. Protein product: CASSSRWGTEAFF.

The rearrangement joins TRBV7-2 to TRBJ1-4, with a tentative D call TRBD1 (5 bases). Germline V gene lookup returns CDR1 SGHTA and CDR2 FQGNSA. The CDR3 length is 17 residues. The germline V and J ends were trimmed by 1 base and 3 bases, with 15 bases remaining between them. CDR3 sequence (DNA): TGTGCCAGCAGCTTAGAGGGGCATTCCGGAGCTAATGAAAAACTGTTTTTT. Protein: CASSLEGHSGANEKLFF.

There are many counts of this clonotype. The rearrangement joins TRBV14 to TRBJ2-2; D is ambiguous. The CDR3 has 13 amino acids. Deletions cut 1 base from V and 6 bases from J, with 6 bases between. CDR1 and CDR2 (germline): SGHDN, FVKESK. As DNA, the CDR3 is TGTGCCAGCAGCCAAGTCAGTCCCGGGGAGCTGTTTTTT. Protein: CASSQVSPGELFF.

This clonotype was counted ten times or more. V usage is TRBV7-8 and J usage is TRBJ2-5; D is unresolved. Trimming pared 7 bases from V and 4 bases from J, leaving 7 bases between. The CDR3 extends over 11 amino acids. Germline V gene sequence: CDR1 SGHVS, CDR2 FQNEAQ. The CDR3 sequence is CASNLIETQYF. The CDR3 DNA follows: TGTGCCAGCAACCTAATAGAGACCCAGTACTTC. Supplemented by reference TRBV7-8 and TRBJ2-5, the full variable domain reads GAGVSQSPRYKVAKRGQDVALRCDPISGHVSLFWYQQALGQGPEFLTYFQNEAQLDKSGLPSDRFFAERPEGSVSTLKIQRTQQEDSAVYLCASNLIETQYFGPGTRLLVL.

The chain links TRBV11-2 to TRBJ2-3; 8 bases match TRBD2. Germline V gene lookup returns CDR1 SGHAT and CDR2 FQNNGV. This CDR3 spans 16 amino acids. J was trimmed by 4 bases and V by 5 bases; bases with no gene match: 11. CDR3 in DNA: TGTGCCAGCAGCCCATGGACTAGCCGCGAATCAGATACGCAGTATTTT. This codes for CASSPWTSRESDTQYF.

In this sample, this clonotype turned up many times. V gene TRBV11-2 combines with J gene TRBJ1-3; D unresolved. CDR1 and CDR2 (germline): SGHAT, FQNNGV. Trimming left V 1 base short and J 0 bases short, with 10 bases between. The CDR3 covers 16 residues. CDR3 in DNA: TGTGCCAGCAGCTTAGTTCGCGTCCGCTCTGGAAACACCATATATTTT. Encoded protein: CASSLVRVRSGNTIYF.

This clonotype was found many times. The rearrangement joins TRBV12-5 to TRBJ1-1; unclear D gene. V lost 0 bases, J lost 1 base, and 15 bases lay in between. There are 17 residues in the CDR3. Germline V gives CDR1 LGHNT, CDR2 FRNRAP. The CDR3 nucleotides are TGTGCTAGTGGTTTGGTAGTAGGGCCAGATTGGAACACTGAAGCTTTCTTT. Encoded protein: CASGLVVGPDWNTEAFF.